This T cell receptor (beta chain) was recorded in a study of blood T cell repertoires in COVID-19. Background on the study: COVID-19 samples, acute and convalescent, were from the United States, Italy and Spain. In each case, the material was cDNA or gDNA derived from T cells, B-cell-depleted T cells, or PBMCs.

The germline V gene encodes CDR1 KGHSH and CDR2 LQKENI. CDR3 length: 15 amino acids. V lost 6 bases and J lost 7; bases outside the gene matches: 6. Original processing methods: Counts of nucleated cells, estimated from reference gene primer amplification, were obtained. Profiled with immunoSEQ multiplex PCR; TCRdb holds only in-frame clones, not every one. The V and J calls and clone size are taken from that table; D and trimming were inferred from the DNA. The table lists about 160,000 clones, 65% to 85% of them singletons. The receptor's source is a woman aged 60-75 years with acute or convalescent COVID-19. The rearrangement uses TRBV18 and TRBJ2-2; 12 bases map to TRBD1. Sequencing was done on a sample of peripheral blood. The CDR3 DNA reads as TGTGCCAGCTCGGGACAGGGGGCTCCCGTCGGGGAGCTGTTTTTT. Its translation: CASSGQGAPVGELFF.